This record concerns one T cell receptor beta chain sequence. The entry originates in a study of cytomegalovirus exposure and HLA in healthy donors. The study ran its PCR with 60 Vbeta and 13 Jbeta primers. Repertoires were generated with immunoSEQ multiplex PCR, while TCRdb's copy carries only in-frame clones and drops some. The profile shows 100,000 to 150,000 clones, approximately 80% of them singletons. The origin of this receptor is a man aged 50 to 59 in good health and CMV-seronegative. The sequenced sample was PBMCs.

CDR3 region: CASRAGPSSTDTQYF. The DNA of the CDR3 is TGTGCCAGCAGGGCGGGACCTTCTAGCACAGATACGCAGTATTTT. This sequence joins TRBV2 and TRBJ2-3, with D perhaps TRBD2 (6 bases). The CDR3 is made up of 15 amino acids. Germline CDR1 SNHLY, CDR2 FYNNEI. Trimming took 6 bases from V and 0 from J, leaving 13 bases between them.